A single sample is the source of the 8 T cell receptor beta chains below, sequenced in a study of blood T cells in healthy people across ages (dated by TCRdb to 2015 to 2017). Libraries were prepared through 5' RACE. Data came from an Illumina HiSeq 2500. A second roughly 7 to 12 cycle PCR used a sample-barcoded 5' primer and a J-beta primer mix. In TCRdb, the public reads were trimmed at Q25 with fastp and aligned with MiXCR, with productive beta chains retained. Rows merge per CDR3 protein into single entries with the most common DNA and genes. This sample has under 800,000 distinct CDR3 sequences in its table, and 21% of those were observed once. The top ten constitute roughly 3.6% of the sample. The sequenced sample was blood. These receptors were collected from a man in his sixties or seventies in good health.

The chain carries TRBV7-9 and TRBJ2-7; TRBD1 matches at 7 bases. CDR1 is SEHNR, CDR2 FQNEAQ, per germline (reference sequence). V shed 5 bases and J 3 bases; nucleotides not matched to a gene: 10. The CDR3 length is 15 residues. The CDR3 is CASSAPGQALYEQYF. The DNA for the CDR3 is TGTGCCAGCAGCGCTCCCGGACAGGCCCTCTACGAGCAGTACTTC.

The rearrangement uses TRBV5-1 and TRBJ1-1, with D possibly being TRBD1 (6 bases). V lost 7 bases to trimming and J lost 1 base, with 14 bases between them. The CDR3 length is 14 residues. Germline V gives CDR1 SGHRS, CDR2 YFSETQ. The DNA of the CDR3 is TGCGCCAGCGGACCCGGACAGACGAACACTGAAGCTTTCTTT. It is translated as CASGPGQTNTEAFF.

This clonotype was counted a few times. This rearrangement joins TRBV5-1 to TRBJ2-5; possibly TRBD1 or TRBD2 for D (5 bases each). The tail of the sequence fits TRBJ2-7 better, so the J call may be wrong. The germline V gene has CDR1 SGHRS and CDR2 YFSETQ. The CDR3 covers 14 residues. CDR3 sequence reads: CASTSESGPYEQYF. DNA for the CDR3: TGCGCCAGCACCTCGGAGTCGGGGCCCTACGAGCAGTACTTC.

This clonotype was found a few times. The chain carries TRBV5-1 and TRBJ2-5, with TRBD1 matching 7 bases. V gave up 0 bases and J gave up 5 bases; unmatched junction bases: 4. Germline CDR1 and CDR2: SGHRS and YFSETQ. The CDR3 is made up of 14 amino acids. The DNA for the CDR3 is TGCGCCAGCAGCTTGGAGGGACAGATGGAGACCCAGTACTTC. Encoded protein: CASSLEGQMETQYF. Variable domain in full (rest from reference TRBV5-1 and TRBJ2-5): KAGVTQTPRYLIKTRGQQVTLSCSPISGHRSVSWYQQTPGQGLQFLFEYFSETQRNKGNFPGRFSGRQFSNSRSEMNVSTLELGDSALYLCASSLEGQMETQYFGPGTRLLVL.

V gene TRBV28 combines with J gene TRBJ2-5, with TRBD2 matching over 10 bases. Germline lookup yields CDR1 MDHEN and CDR2 SYDVKM. Trimming removed 5 bases from V and 11 bases from J; junction bases left unmatched: 14. This CDR3 region has 15 residues. CDR3 region: CASSRNLAGAGEQYF. CDR3 DNA sequence: TGTGCCAGCAGTCGGAATCTAGCGGGAGCGGGAGAGCAGTACTTC.

A few counts support this clonotype. The rearrangement uses TRBV20-1 and TRBJ2-1; TRBD2 might be the D (6 bases). Trimming shortened V by 1 base and J by 6 bases, and 13 bases separated the two germline ends. Germline CDR1 reads DFQATT; CDR2 reads SNEGSKA (reference sequence). The CDR3 spans 14 residues. CDR3 bases: TGCAGTGCTAGAGTGCGGGGATATTGCAATGAGCAGTTCTTC. It codes for CSARVRGYCNEQFF.

This clonotype appeared a few times. The chain joins TRBV10-3 to TRBJ1-1; D call uncertain. CDR3 length: 13 amino acids. CDR1 and CDR2 from the germline V gene are ENHRY and SYGVKD. V shed 6 bases and J shed 1 base, with 9 bases lying between them. CDR3 region: CAIRSRGNTEAFF. The CDR3 DNA follows: TGTGCCATCAGAAGCCGGGGGAACACTGAAGCTTTCTTT.

The V and J genes are TRBV28 and TRBJ1-3; 7 bases fit TRBD1. Germline CDR1 reads MDHEN; CDR2 reads SYDVKM. Trimming took 10 bases from V and 2 from J; bases not matched to a gene: 5. This CDR3 region has 13 residues. The CDR3 here is CATHTGAGNTIYF. CDR3 DNA sequence: TGTGCCACACACACAGGGGCTGGAAACACCATATATTTT.